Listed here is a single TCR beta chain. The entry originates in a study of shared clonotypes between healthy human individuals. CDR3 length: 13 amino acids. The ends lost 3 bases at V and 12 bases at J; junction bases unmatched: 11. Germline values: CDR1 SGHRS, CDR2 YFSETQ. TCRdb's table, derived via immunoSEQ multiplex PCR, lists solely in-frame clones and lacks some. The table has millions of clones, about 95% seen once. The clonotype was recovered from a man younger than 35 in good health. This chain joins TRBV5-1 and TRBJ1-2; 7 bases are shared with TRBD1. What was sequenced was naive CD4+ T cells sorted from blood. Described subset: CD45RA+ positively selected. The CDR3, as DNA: TGCGCCAGCAGCTGGACCTCGGACAGGTTAGACACCTTC. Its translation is CASSWTSDRLDTF.